Shown below are 20 T cell receptor beta chains from a single sample sequenced in a study of blood T cell repertoires in COVID-19. Libraries were prepared by immunoSEQ multiplex PCR; TCRdb keeps only in-frame clonotypes and omits some of them. The table lists around 100,000 clones, 75% to 90% of them singletons. Sequencing input: peripheral blood. These receptors were collected from a human donor in a cohort sampled during active COVID-19.

V usage is TRBV4-3 and J usage is TRBJ2-1; 7 nucleotides align to TRBD2. Trimming removed 0 bases from V and 5 bases from J; junction bases left unmatched: 10. CDR1 is LGHNA and CDR2 is YSLEER in the germline V gene. The CDR3 totals 17 residues. In nucleotides, the CDR3 is TGCGCCAGCAGCCAAGACCCCTTCGGGGGGATAAACAATGAGCAGTTCTTC. Encoded protein: CASSQDPFGGINNEQFF.

V is TRBV5-4 and J is TRBJ1-1; 7 nucleotides line up with TRBD1. Unmatched junction bases numbered 4, after V lost 4 bases and J lost 1 base. Per the germline V gene, CDR1 is SGHNT and CDR2 is YYREEE (reference sequence). The CDR3 sequence is 14 residues long. CDR3 bases: TGTGCCAGCAGCACGGGACAGACGAACACTGAAGCTTTCTTT. This translates into CASSTGQTNTEAFF. Supplemented by reference TRBV5-4 and TRBJ1-1, the full variable domain reads ETGVTQSPTHLIKTRGQQVTLRCSSQSGHNTVSWYQQALGQGPQFIFQYYREEENGRGNFPPRFSGLQFPNYSSELNVNALELDDSALYLCASSTGQTNTEAFFGQGTRLTVV.

This clone has just one count. This chain links TRBV5-5 with TRBJ1-1, with D unresolved. CDR3 length equals 13 residues. Germline CDR1 reads SGHKS; CDR2 reads YYEKEE (reference sequence). Trimming removed 3 bases at V and 3 bases at J, with 9 bases between. This CDR3 reads CASSSVGDTEAFF. CDR3 in DNA: TGTGCCAGCAGCTCCGTGGGCGACACTGAAGCTTTCTTT.

The chain combines TRBV18 with TRBJ1-5, with 9 nucleotides matching TRBD1. Germline CDR1 is KGHSH and CDR2 is LQKENI. V gave up 5 bases and J gave up 0 bases; unmatched junction bases: 8. This CDR3 region has 17 residues. CDR3 sequence (DNA): TGTGCCAGCTCAACCTGGACAGGGGAGGGTAGCAATCAGCCCCAGCATTTT. This sequence encodes CASSTWTGEGSNQPQHF.

The chain links TRBV11-2 to TRBJ2-7, with 7 bases identical to TRBD1. Germline CDR1 SGHAT, CDR2 FQNNGV. The CDR3 length is 13 residues. The ends lost 3 bases at V and 6 bases at J; junction bases unmatched: 5. CDR3 nucleotide sequence: TGTGCCAGCAGCTTCACCGGGACAGCCGAGCAGTACTTC. It yields the protein CASSFTGTAEQYF. The whole variable domain, filled in from reference TRBV11-2 and TRBJ2-7, reads EAGVAQSPRYKIIEKRQSVAFWCNPISGHATLYWYQQILGQGPKLLIQFQNNGVVDDSQLPKDRFSAERLKGVDSTLKIQPAKLEDSAVYLCASSFTGTAEQYFGPGTRLTVT.

The chain is built from TRBV14 and TRBJ2-7; 11 bases are shared with TRBD2. The CDR3 extends over 17 amino acids. Per the germline V gene, CDR1 is SGHDN and CDR2 is FVKESK. J gave up 2 bases and V 0 bases, and 6 bases lay outside the gene matches. CDR3 nucleotide sequence: TGTGCCAGCAGCCAAGATCAAGGTAGCGGGGGGGCCTACGAGCAGTACTTC. It is translated as CASSQDQGSGGAYEQYF.

The chain uses TRBV11-2 and TRBJ1-4; no clear D. Germline V gene lookup returns CDR1 SGHAT and CDR2 FQNNGV. Trimming pared 5 bases from V and 7 bases from J, leaving 23 bases between. The CDR3 has 17 amino acids. The CDR3 is CASSPEPIDKASEKLFF. The CDR3 DNA is TGTGCCAGCAGCCCAGAACCCATCGACAAGGCGAGTGAAAAACTGTTTTTT.

This clone came up a few times. The chain recombines TRBV18 with TRBJ1-3; D call uncertain. Trimming removed 3 bases from V and 3 bases from J, with 12 bases in between. The CDR3 has 15 amino acids. Germline CDR1 and CDR2: KGHSH and LQKENI. Here the CDR3 DNA reads TGTGCCAGCTCACCCACAGCGGAGTTTGGAAACACCATATATTTT. Protein product: CASSPTAEFGNTIYF.

The chain carries TRBV5-4 and TRBJ1-2; weak D call: TRBD1 (5 bases). CDR3 length: 14 amino acids. CDR1 and CDR2 (germline): SGHNT, YYREEE (reference sequence). V was cut by 4 bases and J by 2 bases, with 12 bases left in between. The CDR3 DNA follows: TGTGCCAGCAGCCCGGGCAGGGCCAACTATGGCTACACCTTC. Translated, it gives CASSPGRANYGYTF. Complete variable domain (other parts from reference TRBV5-4 and TRBJ1-2): ETGVTQSPTHLIKTRGQQVTLRCSSQSGHNTVSWYQQALGQGPQFIFQYYREEENGRGNFPPRFSGLQFPNYSSELNVNALELDDSALYLCASSPGRANYGYTFGSGTRLTVV.

The chain recombines TRBV3-1 (or the pseudogene TRBV3-2) with TRBJ1-5, with TRBD1 matching 9 bases. V trimming: 3 bases; J trimming: 5 bases; junction bases outside the gene matches: 2. The CDR3 runs to 14 residues. Looked up from germline, CDR1 is LGHDT and CDR2 is YNNKEL (reference sequence). The CDR3: CASSQGQGYQPQHF. CDR3 bases: TGTGCCAGCAGCCAGGGACAGGGTTATCAGCCCCAGCATTTT.

The chain joins TRBV7-2 to TRBJ2-7, with D possibly TRBD1 on 5 matching bases. V lost 4 bases, J lost 4 bases, and 14 bases lay in between. The CDR3 is 14 amino acids. Per the germline V gene, CDR1 is SGHTA and CDR2 is FQGNSA. CDR3 protein: CASSSKGFGYEQYF. The CDR3 bases are TGTGCCAGCAGCTCAAAGGGGTTTGGATACGAGCAGTACTTC.

This clone turned up a few times. V gene TRBV3-1 (or the pseudogene TRBV3-2) combines with J gene TRBJ2-3; D ambiguous. The germline gives CDR1 LGHDT, CDR2 YNNKEL (reference sequence). The CDR3 length is 17 residues. Trimming removed 4 bases at V and 0 bases at J, with 17 bases between. CDR3 amino acids: CASSPPVAFFSTDTQYF. The CDR3 DNA sequence: TGTGCCAGCAGCCCCCCCGTCGCGTTCTTTAGCACAGATACGCAGTATTTT.

The count of this clone is one. The V gene is TRBV7-9, the J gene TRBJ1-2; tentatively, D is TRBD1 (6 bases). Germline assignment: CDR1 SEHNR and CDR2 FQNEAQ (reference sequence). This CDR3 spans 15 amino acids. Trimming shortened V by 6 bases and J by 4 bases, and 18 bases separated the two germline ends. The CDR3 is CASRNPGTNVYGYTF. The CDR3 DNA reads TGTGCCAGCAGGAATCCCGGGACAAATGTCTATGGCTACACCTTC.

V usage is TRBV20-1 and J usage is TRBJ2-2, with 11 nucleotides matching TRBD2. The length of the CDR3 is 16 residues. Unmatched junction bases numbered 7, after V lost 3 bases and J lost 4 bases. In germline, CDR1 is DFQATT, CDR2 SNEGSKA (reference sequence). The CDR3 DNA reads as TGCAGTGCTAGTAGCGGGGGGGCCTTAGGCACCGGGGAGCTGTTTTTT. Translated, it gives CSASSGGALGTGELFF.

The chain links TRBV3-1 (or the pseudogene TRBV3-2) to TRBJ2-3, with 10 positions matching TRBD2. The germline gives CDR1 LGHDT, CDR2 YNNKEL (reference sequence). V lost 0 bases, J lost 6 bases, and 12 bases stayed unmatched. The CDR3 loop spans 18 amino acids. DNA for the CDR3: TGTGCCAGCAGCCAAGAACACCCCCCAGCGGGGGGGATGGATACGCAGTATTTT. It specifies CASSQEHPPAGGMDTQYF.

The V call is TRBV9, the J call TRBJ1-4; D not resolved. The germline V gene has CDR1 SGDLS and CDR2 YYNGEE. CDR3 length equals 16 residues. Trimming took off 0 bases at V and 4 bases at J, with 13 bases between the two ends. The CDR3 sequence: CASSVGSVGGNEKLFF. DNA for the CDR3: TGTGCCAGCAGCGTAGGTAGCGTGGGAGGTAATGAAAAACTGTTTTTT.

The chain recombines TRBV21-1 with TRBJ2-7; the D call of TRBD2 is as the table states it, not checked on the DNA. TRBV21-1 has pseudogene status. CDR3 length: 19 amino acids. This CDR3 is CASSNPQAAGATDHYEQYF. The CDR3 DNA sequence: TGTGCCAGCAGCAACCCCCAGGCAGCGGGGGCCACCGACCACTACGAGCAGTACTTC.

V gene TRBV25-1 combines with J gene TRBJ2-3; D is uncertain. The CDR3 runs to 13 residues. The germline CDR1 and CDR2 sequences are MGHDK and SYGVNS. Trimming removed 6 bases from V and 3 bases from J, with 10 bases in between. The CDR3 sequence: CASRDTMTDTQYF. CDR3 nucleotide sequence: TGTGCCAGCAGAGACACGATGACAGATACGCAGTATTTT.

The chain employs TRBV27 and TRBJ2-1; weak D call: TRBD2 (5 bases). CDR3 size: 14 residues. Germline V gene lookup returns CDR1 MNHEY and CDR2 SMNVEV (reference sequence). The ends were cut back, 6 bases at V and 8 bases at J, with 17 bases in the middle. This CDR3 is CASRRAHLPDEQFF. The CDR3, as DNA: TGTGCCAGCAGGAGGGCCCACCTGCCCGATGAGCAGTTCTTC.

This chain uses TRBV28 with TRBJ1-6, with unresolved D. Germline CDR1 MDHEN, CDR2 SYDVKM. There are 13 residues in the CDR3. Trimming pared 10 bases from V and 1 base from J, leaving 8 bases between. The CDR3 DNA sequence: TGTGCCATCACTGGTTCCTATAATTCACCCCTCCACTTT. It yields the protein CAITGSYNSPLHF.